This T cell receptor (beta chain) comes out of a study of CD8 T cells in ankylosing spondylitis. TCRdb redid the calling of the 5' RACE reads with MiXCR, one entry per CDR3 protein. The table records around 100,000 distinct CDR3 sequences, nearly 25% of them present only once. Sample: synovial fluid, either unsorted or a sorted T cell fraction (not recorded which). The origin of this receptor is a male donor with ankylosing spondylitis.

CDR3 nucleotide sequence: TGTGCCAGCTCACCCCCGGGAGTCCCTAACTACGAGCAGTACTTC. Translating gives CASSPPGVPNYEQYF. The chain combines TRBV18 with TRBJ2-7, with D tentatively TRBD2 (6 bases). CDR3 length: 15 residues. V gave up 3 bases and J gave up 3 bases, with 15 bases separating them. Germline assignment: CDR1 KGHSH and CDR2 LQKENI. The full variable domain, in which reference TRBV18 and TRBJ2-7 provide the parts outside the CDR3, is NAGVMQNPRHLVRRRGQEARLRCSPMKGHSHVYWYRQLPEEGLKFMVYLQKENIIDESGMPKERFSAEFPKEGPSILRIQQVVRGDSAAYFCASSPPGVPNYEQYFGPGTRLTVT.